The 2 T cell receptor beta chains presented below share a single source sample, sequenced in a study of neurological immune-mediated disorders. TCRdb reprocessed the 5' RACE reads via MiXCR and lists one record per CDR3 protein. Of about 62,000 distinct CDR3 sequences in the sample, roughly 4% are singletons; the top ten hold under 2.5%. The sequencing input was PBMCs. These receptors came from a woman between 45 and 65 years old with multiple sclerosis.

This clonotype appeared a few times. The chain couples TRBV4-3 to TRBJ2-2; D is possibly TRBD1 (6 bases). The CDR3 extends over 17 amino acids. Between the trimmed V and J ends, which lost 0 bases and 6 bases, there was a span of 17 bases. The germline V gene encodes CDR1 LGHNA and CDR2 YSLEER. The CDR3 here is CASSQDYAGAVSGELFF. In nucleotides, the CDR3 is TGCGCCAGCAGCCAAGATTACGCAGGGGCGGTATCCGGGGAGCTGTTTTTT.

This clonotype has at least ten counts. The J gene is TRBJ1-1, the V gene TRBV7-3, with D perhaps TRBD1 (5 bases). Between the trimmed V and J ends, which lost 5 bases and 0 bases, there was a span of 16 bases. CDR1 is SGHTA and CDR2 is FQGTGA in the germline V gene. The length of the CDR3 is 16 residues. The CDR3 DNA sequence: TGTGCCAGCAGCCCCTGGACACGGTCTATGAACACTGAAGCTTTCTTT. The encoded protein is CASSPWTRSMNTEAFF. The entire variable domain, with the rest obtained from reference TRBV7-3 and TRBJ1-1, is as follows: GAGVSQTPSNKVTEKGKYVELRCDPISGHTALYWYRQSLGQGPEFLIYFQGTGAADDSGLPNDRFFAVRPEGSVSTLKIQRTERGDSAVYLCASSPWTRSMNTEAFFGQGTRLTVV.